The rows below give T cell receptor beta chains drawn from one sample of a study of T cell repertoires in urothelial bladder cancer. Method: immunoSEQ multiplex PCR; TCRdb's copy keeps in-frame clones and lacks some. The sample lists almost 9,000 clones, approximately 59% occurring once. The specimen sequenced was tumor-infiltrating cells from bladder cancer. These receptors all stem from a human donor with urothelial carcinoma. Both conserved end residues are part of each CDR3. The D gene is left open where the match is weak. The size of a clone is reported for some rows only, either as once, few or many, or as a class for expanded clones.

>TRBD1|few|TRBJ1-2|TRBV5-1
CATSTGTYGYTF
TGCGCCACCTCGACAGGGACCTATGGCTACACCTTC
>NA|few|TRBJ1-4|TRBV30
CAWSGEGEKLFF
TGTGCCTGGAGTGGAGAGGGTGAAAAACTGTTTTTT
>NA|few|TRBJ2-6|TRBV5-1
CASSSNLVGANVLTF
TGCGCCAGCAGCTCAAATCTAGTCGGGGCCAACGTCCTGACTTTC
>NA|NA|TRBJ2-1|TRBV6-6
CASSTGGGTPYNEQFF
TGTGCCAGCAGCACGGGTGGGGGGACCCCCTACAATGAGCAGTTCTTC
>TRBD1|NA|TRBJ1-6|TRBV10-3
CATEEGTEGNSPLHF
TGTGCCACCGAGGAGGGGACAGAGGGTAATTCACCCCTCCACTTT
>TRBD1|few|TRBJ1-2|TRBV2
CASSGTGSYYGYTF
TGTGCCAGCAGTGGGACAGGGAGTTATTATGGCTACACCTTC
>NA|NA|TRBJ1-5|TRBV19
CASSMVAGVSNQPQHF
TGTGCCAGTAGTATGGTGGCAGGGGTTAGCAATCAGCCCCAGCATTTT
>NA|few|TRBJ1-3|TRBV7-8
CASSFGEAHGNTIYF
TGTGCCAGCAGCTTCGGGGAAGCCCATGGAAACACCATATATTTT
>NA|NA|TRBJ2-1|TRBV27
CASSFEQGLYNEQFF
TGTGCCAGCAGTTTTGAACAGGGTCTCTACAATGAGCAGTTCTTC
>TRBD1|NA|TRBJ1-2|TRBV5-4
CASSLLGGVYGYTF
TGTGCCAGCAGCTTGTTAGGGGGCGTCTATGGCTACACCTTC
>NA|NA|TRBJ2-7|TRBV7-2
CASSLGGGSEQYF
TGTGCCAGCAGTCTCGGGGGTGGGAGCGAGCAGTACTTC
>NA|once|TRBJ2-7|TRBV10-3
CAISELASSYEQYF
TGTGCCATCAGTGAGCTGGCTAGTAGCTACGAGCAGTACTTC
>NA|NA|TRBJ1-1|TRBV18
CASSPPTTNTEAFF
TGTGCCAGCTCACCACCTACGACGAACACTGAAGCTTTCTTT
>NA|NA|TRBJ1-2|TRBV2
CASSETVTYGYTF
TGTGCCAGCAGTGAGACAGTGACTTATGGCTACACCTTC
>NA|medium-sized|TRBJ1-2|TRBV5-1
CASSLILGGIYGYTF
TGCGCCAGCAGCTTGATCCTCGGAGGCATCTATGGCTACACCTTC
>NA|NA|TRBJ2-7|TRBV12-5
CASGLVLHLPTGSSYEQYF
TGTGCTAGTGGTTTGGTACTACACCTACCGACAGGTAGCTCCTACGAGCAGTACTTC
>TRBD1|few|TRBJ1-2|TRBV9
CADPGQGINYGYTF
TGTGCCGACCCGGGACAGGGGATAAACTATGGCTACACCTTC
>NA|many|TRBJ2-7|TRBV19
CASRKTGTYEQYF
TGTGCCAGTAGGAAGACAGGCACCTACGAGCAGTACTTC
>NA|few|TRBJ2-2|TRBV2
CASNFMANTGELFF
TGTGCCAGCAACTTCATGGCAAACACCGGGGAGCTGTTTTTT
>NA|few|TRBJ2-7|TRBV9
CASSVGAGTAYEQYF
TGTGCCAGCAGCGTTGGGGCAGGGACGGCATACGAGCAGTACTTC
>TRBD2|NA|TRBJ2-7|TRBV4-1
CASSQDRTSGGVTYEQYF
TGCGCCAGCAGCCAAGATAGGACTAGCGGGGGGGTAACCTACGAGCAGTACTTC
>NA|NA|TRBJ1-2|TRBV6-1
CASSEGPSFYGYTF
TGTGCCAGCAGTGAGGGCCCTTCATTCTATGGCTACACCTTC
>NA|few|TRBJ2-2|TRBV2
CASSWTEGTGELFF
TGTGCCAGCAGCTGGACCGAGGGAACCGGGGAGCTGTTTTTT
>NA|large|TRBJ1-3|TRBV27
CASGRLGSGNTIYF
TGTGCCAGCGGGCGGTTGGGCTCTGGAAACACCATATATTTT
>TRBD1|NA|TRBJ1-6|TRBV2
CASSVDGTGGSSPLHF
TGTGCCAGCAGTGTTGATGGGACAGGGGGAAGCTCACCCCTCCACTTT
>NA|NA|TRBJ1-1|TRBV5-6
CASSLSIDTEAFF
TGTGCCAGCAGCCTAAGTATCGACACTGAAGCTTTCTTT
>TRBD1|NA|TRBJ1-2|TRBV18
CASSPVALGQGKAYGYTF
TGTGCCAGCTCACCAGTAGCTCTAGGACAGGGGAAGGCCTATGGCTACACCTTC
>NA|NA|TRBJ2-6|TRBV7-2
CASTPLVPNVLTF
TGTGCCAGCACCCCACTCGTTCCCAACGTCCTGACTTTC
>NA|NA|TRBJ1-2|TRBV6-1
CATETGYYGYTF
TGTGCCACTGAGACAGGATACTATGGCTACACCTTC
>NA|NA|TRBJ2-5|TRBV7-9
CASSFADEETQYF
TGTGCCAGCAGCTTTGCGGACGAAGAGACCCAGTACTTC
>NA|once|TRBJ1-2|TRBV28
CASSLGQGNYGYTF
TGTGCCAGCAGTTTAGGTCAGGGGAACTATGGCTACACCTTC
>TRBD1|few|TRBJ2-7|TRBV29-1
CSARDRGLNEQYF
TGCAGCGCACGGGACAGGGGGCTGAACGAGCAGTACTTC
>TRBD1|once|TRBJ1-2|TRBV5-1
CASSLGAPGQGPGYTF
TGCGCCAGCAGCTTGGGGGCTCCGGGACAGGGGCCTGGCTACACCTTC
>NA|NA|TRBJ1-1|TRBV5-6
CASSPGGDTEAFF
TGTGCCAGCAGCCCCGGCGGAGACACTGAAGCTTTCTTT
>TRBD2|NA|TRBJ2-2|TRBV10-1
CASRSGTTNSGELFF
TGCGCCAGCAGATCCGGGACTACGAACAGCGGGGAGCTGTTTTTT
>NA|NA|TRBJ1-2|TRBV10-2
CASSESGRQANYGYTF
TGCGCCAGCAGTGAGTCCGGCAGACAGGCTAACTATGGCTACACCTTC
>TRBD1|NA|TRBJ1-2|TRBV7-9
CASSPGTAINYGYTF
TGTGCCAGCAGCCCAGGGACAGCAATTAACTATGGCTACACCTTC
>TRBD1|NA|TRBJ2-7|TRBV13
CASSFFLGTGFYEQYF
TGTGCCAGCAGCTTCTTCTTGGGGACAGGGTTCTACGAGCAGTACTTC
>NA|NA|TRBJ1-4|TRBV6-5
CASRGGWANEKLFF
TGTGCCAGCAGGGGGGGTTGGGCGAATGAAAAACTGTTTTTT
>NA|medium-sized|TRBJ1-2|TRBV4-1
CASSRAGTTANYGYTF
TGCGCCAGCAGTAGAGCCGGGACAACAGCCAACTATGGCTACACCTTC
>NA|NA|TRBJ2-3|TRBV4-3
CASSQTLGWAGAGADTQYF
TGCGCCAGCAGCCAGACCCTCGGGTGGGCGGGTGCTGGTGCAGATACGCAGTATTTT
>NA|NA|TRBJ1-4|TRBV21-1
CASSTRQAGEKLFF
TGTGCCAGCAGCACCAGACAGGCGGGTGAAAAACTGTTTTTT
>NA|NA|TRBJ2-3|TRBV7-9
CASPGLKTAADTQYF
TGTGCCAGCCCAGGCCTGAAGACGGCCGCAGATACGCAGTATTTT
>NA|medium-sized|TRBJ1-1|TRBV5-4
CASSFGGRTEAFF
TGTGCCAGCAGCTTCGGGGGAAGGACTGAAGCTTTCTTT
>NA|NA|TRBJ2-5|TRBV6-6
CASSYSNRVGETQYF
TGTGCCAGCAGTTACTCGAACCGGGTGGGAGAGACCCAGTACTTC
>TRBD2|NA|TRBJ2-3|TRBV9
CASSAPTSGLASTDTQYF
TGTGCCAGCAGCGCCCCGACTAGCGGACTGGCTAGCACAGATACGCAGTATTTT
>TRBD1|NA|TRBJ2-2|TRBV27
CASTHRGLGTGELFF
TGTGCCAGCACCCACAGGGGGCTCGGCACCGGGGAGCTGTTTTTT
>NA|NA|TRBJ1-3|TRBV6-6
CASSPDSFSGNTIYF
TGTGCCAGCAGCCCGGACAGCTTCTCTGGAAACACCATATATTTT
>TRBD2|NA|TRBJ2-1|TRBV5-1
CASRALGLAETEEQFF
TGCGCCAGCAGAGCCTTAGGACTAGCGGAAACAGAGGAGCAGTTCTTC
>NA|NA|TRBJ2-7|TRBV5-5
CASSFWTDSYEQYF
TGTGCCAGCAGCTTCTGGACGGACTCCTACGAGCAGTACTTC
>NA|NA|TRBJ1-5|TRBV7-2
CASSLIPSGGNQPQHF
TGTGCCAGCAGCTTAATTCCCTCCGGCGGGAATCAGCCCCAGCATTTT
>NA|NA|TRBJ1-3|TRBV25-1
CASSEVGSYSGNTIYF
TGTGCCAGCAGTGAAGTTGGCAGCTATTCTGGAAACACCATATATTTT
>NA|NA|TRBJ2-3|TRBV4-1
CASSQEVAATTDTQYF
TGCGCCAGCAGCCAAGAAGTAGCGGCAACCACAGATACGCAGTATTTT
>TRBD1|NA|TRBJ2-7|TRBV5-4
CASSAGQEKVREQYF
TGTGCCAGCAGCGCCGGACAGGAAAAGGTACGCGAGCAGTACTTC
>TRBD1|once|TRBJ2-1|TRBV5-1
CASSSAGTGIKFNEQFF
TGCGCCAGCAGCTCAGCCGGGACAGGGATAAAGTTTAATGAGCAGTTCTTC
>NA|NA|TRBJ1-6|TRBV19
CASKTDSSYNSPLHF
TGTGCCAGTAAAACAGACAGCTCCTATAATTCACCCCTCCACTTT
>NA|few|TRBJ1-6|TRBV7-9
CASSFEGLRNSPLHF
TGTGCCAGCAGCTTCGAGGGGCTCAGAAATTCACCCCTCCACTTT
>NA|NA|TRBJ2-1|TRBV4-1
CASSHNAGWYNEQFF
TGCGCCAGCAGCCATAATGCGGGGTGGTACAATGAGCAGTTCTTC
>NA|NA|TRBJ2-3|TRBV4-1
CASNPSGPSTDTQYF
TGCGCCAGCAACCCTAGTGGTCCTAGCACAGATACGCAGTATTTT
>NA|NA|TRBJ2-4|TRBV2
CASRIGRDGRNIQYF
TGTGCCAGCAGGATAGGCCGGGACGGTCGGAACATTCAGTACTTC